Many counts were recorded for the clone carrying this TCR beta chain. J gave up 5 bases and V 4 bases, and 10 bases lay outside the gene matches. Germline V gene data show CDR1 as SGHAT and CDR2 as FQNNGV. This CDR3 is built from 16 residues. This sample was included in a study of low-dose radiotherapy and immunotherapy resistance in tumors. The time point denotes: after trial treatment. Treatment here: LDRT plus nivolumab, ipilimumab, low-dose cyclophosphamide and aspirin (RACIN trial). As their treatment, donors received nivolumab, ipilimumab, aspirin, low-dose cyclophosphamide and low-dose radiotherapy. TRAV- and TRBV-specific primers were used for first-strand cDNA, which covered alpha and beta chains. A constant-region primer paired with the V-primer adapter amplified TCRs over about 19 PCR cycles. TCRdb called the reads again in MiXCR, with one record for every CDR3 protein. The sample lists more than 70,000 distinct CDR3 sequences, approximately 22% occurring once.

The sequence was collected from a female donor with ovarian cancer. The material sequenced was PBMCs, taken after low-dose radiotherapy plus immunotherapy. The chain recombines TRBV11-2 with TRBJ2-2, with TRBD2 identical over 7 bases. CDR3 in amino acids: CASSSLGGRTTGELFF. In DNA, the CDR3 is TGTGCCAGCAGCTCCCTGGGGGGGAGGACGACCGGGGAGCTGTTTTTT.